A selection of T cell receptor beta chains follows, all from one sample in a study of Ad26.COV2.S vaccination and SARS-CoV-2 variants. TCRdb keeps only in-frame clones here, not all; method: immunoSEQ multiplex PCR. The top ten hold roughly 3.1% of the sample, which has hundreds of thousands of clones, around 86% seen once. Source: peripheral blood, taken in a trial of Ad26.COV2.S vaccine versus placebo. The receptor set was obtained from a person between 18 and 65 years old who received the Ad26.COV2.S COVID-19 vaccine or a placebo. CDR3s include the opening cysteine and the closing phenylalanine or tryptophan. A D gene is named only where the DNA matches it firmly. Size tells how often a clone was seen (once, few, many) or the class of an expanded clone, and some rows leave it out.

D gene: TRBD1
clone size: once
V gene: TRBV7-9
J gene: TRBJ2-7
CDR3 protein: CASSLPGQGTYEQYF
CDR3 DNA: TGTGCCAGCAGCTTACCGGGACAGGGAACCTACGAGCAGTACTTC

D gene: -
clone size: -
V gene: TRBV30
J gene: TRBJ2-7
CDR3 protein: CARGDSPHEQYF
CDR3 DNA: TGTGCCCGAGGAGACAGTCCCCACGAGCAGTACTTC

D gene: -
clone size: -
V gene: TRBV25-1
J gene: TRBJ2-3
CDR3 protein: CASSEYLSSTDTQYF
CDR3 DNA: TGTGCCAGCAGTGAATATCTGAGTAGTACAGATACGCAGTATTTT

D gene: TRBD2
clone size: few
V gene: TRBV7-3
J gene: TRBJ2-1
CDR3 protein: CASSLQRGGFNEQFF
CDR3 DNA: TGTGCCAGCAGCTTACAGCGGGGGGGCTTCAATGAGCAGTTCTTC

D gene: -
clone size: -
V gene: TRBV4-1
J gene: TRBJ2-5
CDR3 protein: CASSQFSGIGETQYF
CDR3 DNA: TGCGCCAGCAGCCAATTCTCGGGGATTGGGGAGACCCAGTACTTC

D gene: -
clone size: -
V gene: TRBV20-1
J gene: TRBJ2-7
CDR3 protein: CSASLGAYEQYF
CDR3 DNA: TGCAGTGCTAGTTTGGGGGCCTACGAGCAGTACTTC

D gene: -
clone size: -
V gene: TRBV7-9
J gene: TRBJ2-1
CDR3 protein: CASSLSPGGNYNEQFF
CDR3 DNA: TGTGCCAGCAGCTTAAGTCCTGGCGGGAACTACAATGAGCAGTTCTTC

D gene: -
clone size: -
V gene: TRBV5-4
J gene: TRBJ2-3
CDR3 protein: CASSDGERPLSTDTQYF
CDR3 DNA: TGTGCCAGCAGCGACGGGGAGCGCCCCCTAAGCACAGATACGCAGTATTTT

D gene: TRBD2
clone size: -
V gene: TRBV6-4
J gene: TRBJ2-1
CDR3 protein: CASSDDGGAGGNEQFF
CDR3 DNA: TGTGCCAGCAGTGACGACGGGGGGGCCGGTGGGAATGAGCAGTTCTTC

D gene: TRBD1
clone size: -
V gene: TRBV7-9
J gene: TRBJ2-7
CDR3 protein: CASSLSGGAINEQYF
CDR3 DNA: TGTGCCAGCAGCTTGTCAGGGGGCGCGATAAACGAGCAGTACTTC

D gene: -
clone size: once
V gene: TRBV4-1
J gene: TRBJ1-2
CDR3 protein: CASSQLGAHGYTF
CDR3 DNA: TGCGCCAGCAGCCAATTGGGGGCTCATGGCTACACCTTC

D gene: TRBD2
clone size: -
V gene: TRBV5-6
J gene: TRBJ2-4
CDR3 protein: CASSLSGGPPKNIQYF
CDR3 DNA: TGTGCCAGCAGCTTAAGCGGGGGGCCCCCCAAAAACATTCAGTACTTC

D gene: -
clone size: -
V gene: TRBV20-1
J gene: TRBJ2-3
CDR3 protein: CSASQQGMNTQYF
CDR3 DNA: TGCAGTGCTAGTCAACAGGGTATGAATACGCAGTATTTT

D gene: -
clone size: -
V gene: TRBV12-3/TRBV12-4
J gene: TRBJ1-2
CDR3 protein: CASSLPNYGYTF
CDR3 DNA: TGTGCCAGCAGTTTGCCTAACTATGGCTACACCTTC

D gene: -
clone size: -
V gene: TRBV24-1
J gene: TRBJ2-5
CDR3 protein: CATSDPGGETQYF
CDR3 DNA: TGTGCCACCAGTGACCCAGGGGGGGAGACCCAGTACTTC

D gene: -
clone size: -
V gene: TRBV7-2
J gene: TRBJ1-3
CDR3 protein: CASSFRGDTIYF
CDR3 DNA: TGTGCCAGCAGCTTCAGGGGAGACACCATATATTTT

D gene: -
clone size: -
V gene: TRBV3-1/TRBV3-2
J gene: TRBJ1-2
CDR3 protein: CASSQGQNYGYTF
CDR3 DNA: TGTGCCAGCAGCCAAGGCCAGAACTATGGCTACACCTTC

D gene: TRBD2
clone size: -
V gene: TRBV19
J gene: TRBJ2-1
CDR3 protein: CASSHGGGAYNEQFF
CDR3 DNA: TGTGCCAGTTCCCATGGCGGGGGGGCCTACAATGAGCAGTTCTTC

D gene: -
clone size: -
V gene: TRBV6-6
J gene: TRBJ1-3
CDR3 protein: CASKAYSGNTIYF
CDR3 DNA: TGTGCCAGCAAGGCGTACTCTGGAAACACCATATATTTT

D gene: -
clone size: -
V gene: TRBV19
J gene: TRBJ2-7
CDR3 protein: CASRTDGYEQYF
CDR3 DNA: TGTGCCAGTAGAACGGACGGGTACGAGCAGTACTTC

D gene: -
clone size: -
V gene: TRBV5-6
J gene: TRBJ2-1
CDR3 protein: CASSLVAGHEQFF
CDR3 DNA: TGTGCCAGCAGCTTGGTCGCGGGCCATGAGCAGTTCTTC

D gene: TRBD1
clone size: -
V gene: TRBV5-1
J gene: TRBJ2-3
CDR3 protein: CASSLQGARGTDTQYF
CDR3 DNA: TGCGCCAGCAGCTTACAGGGGGCGAGGGGCACAGATACGCAGTATTTT

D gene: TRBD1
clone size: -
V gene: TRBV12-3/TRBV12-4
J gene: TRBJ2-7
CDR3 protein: CASSRDSSYEQYF
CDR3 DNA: TGTGCCAGCAGCCGGGACAGCTCCTACGAGCAGTACTTC

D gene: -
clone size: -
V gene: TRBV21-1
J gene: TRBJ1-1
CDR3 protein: CASSKEVGEGNTEAFF
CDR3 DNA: -

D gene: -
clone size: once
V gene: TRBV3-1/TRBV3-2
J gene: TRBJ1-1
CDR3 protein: CASSQDFQGEAFF
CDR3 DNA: TGTGCCAGCAGCCAAGATTTCCAGGGCGAAGCTTTCTTT

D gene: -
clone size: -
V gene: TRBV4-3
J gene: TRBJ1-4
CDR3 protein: CASSPQGAGEKLFF
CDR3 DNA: TGCGCCAGCAGTCCACAGGGAGCGGGTGAAAAACTGTTTTTT

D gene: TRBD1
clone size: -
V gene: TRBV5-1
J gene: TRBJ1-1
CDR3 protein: CASSIDRVNTEAFF
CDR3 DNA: TGCGCCAGCAGTATAGACAGGGTGAACACTGAAGCTTTCTTT

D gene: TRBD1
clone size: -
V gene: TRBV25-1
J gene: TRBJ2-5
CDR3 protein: CASKTGVQETQYF
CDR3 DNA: TGTGCCAGCAAGACAGGGGTACAAGAGACCCAGTACTTC

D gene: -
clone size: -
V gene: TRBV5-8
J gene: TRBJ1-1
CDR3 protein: CASSLGHLNTEAFF
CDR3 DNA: TGTGCCAGCAGCCTGGGACATCTGAACACTGAAGCTTTCTTT

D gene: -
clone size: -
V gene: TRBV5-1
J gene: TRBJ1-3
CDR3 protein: CASSLGGGGNTIYF
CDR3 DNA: TGCGCCAGCAGCTTGGGAGGAGGTGGAAACACCATATATTTT

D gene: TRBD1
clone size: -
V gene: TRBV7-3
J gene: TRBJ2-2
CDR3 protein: CASSAQSGGTGELFF
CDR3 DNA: TGTGCCAGCAGCGCTCAATCAGGGGGCACCGGGGAGCTGTTTTTT

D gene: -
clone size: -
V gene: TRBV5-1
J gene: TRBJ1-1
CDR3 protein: CASSFPPLGRAFF
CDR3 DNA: TGCGCCAGCAGCTTCCCCCCCCTCGGGCGAGCTTTCTTT

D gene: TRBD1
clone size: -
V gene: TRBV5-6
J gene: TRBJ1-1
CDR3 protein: CASSFDRVNTEAFF
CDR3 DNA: TGTGCCAGCAGCTTCGACAGGGTGAACACTGAAGCTTTCTTT

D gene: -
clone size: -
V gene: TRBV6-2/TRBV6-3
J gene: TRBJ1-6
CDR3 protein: CASSYWAVRAGSPLHF
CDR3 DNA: TGTGCCAGCAGTTACTGGGCAGTAAGGGCCGGATCACCCCTCCACTTT

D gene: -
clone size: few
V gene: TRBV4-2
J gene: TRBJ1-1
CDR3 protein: CASSQGGRTGGVTEAFF
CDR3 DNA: TGTGCCAGCAGCCAAGGCGGACGTACGGGGGGAGTTACTGAAGCTTTCTTT

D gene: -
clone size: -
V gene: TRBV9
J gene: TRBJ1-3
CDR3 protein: CASSVGRGSGNTIYF
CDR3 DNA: TGTGCCAGCAGCGTAGGCCGGGGCTCTGGAAACACCATATATTTT

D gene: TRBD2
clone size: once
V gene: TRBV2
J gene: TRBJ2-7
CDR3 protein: CASSEALAGGYEQYF
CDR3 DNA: TGTGCCAGCAGTGAAGCCCTAGCGGGGGGCTACGAGCAGTACTTC

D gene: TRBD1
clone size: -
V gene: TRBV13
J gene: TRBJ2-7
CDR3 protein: CASSSPRTGAHEQYF
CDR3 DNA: TGTGCCAGCAGCTCCCCCCGGACAGGGGCGCACGAGCAGTACTTC

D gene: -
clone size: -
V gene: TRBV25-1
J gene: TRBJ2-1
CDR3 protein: CASKVGSYNEQFF
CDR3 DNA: TGTGCCAGCAAAGTGGGGTCCTACAATGAGCAGTTCTTC

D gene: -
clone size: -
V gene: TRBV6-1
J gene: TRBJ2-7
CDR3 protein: CASTPGGSYEQYF
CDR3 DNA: TGTGCCAGCACCCCCGGGGGAAGCTACGAGCAGTACTTC

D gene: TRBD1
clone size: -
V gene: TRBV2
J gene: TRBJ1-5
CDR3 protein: CASSAGTGNNQPQHF
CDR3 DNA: TGTGCCAGCAGTGCAGGGACAGGGAATAATCAGCCCCAGCATTTT

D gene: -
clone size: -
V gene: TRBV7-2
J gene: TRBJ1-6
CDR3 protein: CASSLLSNNSPLHF
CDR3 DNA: TGTGCCAGCAGCTTACTTAGCAATAATTCACCCCTCCACTTT